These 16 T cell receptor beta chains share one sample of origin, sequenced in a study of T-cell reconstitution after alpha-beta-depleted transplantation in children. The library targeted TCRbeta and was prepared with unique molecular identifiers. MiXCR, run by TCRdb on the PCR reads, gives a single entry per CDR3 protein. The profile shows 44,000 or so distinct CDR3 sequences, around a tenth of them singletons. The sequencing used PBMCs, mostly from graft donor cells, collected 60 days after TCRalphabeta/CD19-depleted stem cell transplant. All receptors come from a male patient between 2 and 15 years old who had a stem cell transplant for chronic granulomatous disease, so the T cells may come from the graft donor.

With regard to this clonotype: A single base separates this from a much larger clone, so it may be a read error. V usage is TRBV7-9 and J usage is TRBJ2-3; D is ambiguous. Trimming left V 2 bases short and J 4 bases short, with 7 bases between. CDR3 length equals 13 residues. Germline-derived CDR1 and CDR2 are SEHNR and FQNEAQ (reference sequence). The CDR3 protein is CASSLRLSDTQYF. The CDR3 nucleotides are TGTGCCAGCAGCTTAAGACTCTCAGATACGCAGTATTTT.

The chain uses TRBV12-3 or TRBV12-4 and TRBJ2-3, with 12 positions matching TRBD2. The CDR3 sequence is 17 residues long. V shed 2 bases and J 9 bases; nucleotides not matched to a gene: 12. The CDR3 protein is CASSLRARLAGVGTQYF. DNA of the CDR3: TGTGCCAGCAGTTTAAGAGCGAGACTAGCGGGAGTTGGCACGCAGTATTTT.

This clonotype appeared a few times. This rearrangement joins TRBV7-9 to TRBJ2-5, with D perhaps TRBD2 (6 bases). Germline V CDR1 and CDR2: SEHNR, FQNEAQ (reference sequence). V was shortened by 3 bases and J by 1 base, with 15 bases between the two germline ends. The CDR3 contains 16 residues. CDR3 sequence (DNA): TGTGCCAGCAGCTTTCTAAAGAGCGGGCCCCAAGAGACCCAGTACTTC. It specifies CASSFLKSGPQETQYF.

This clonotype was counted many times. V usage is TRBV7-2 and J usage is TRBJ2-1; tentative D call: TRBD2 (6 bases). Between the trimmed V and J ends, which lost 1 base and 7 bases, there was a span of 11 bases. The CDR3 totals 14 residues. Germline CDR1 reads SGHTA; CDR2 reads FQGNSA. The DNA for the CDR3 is TGTGCCAGCAGCTTAGTCGGTGGGGGGAATGAGCAGTTCTTC. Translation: CASSLVGGGNEQFF.

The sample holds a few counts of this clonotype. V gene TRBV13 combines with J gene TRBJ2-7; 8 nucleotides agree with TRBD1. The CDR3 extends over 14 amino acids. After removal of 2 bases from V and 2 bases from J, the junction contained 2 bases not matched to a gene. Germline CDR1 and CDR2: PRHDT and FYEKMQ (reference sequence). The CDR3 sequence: CASSLTDRAYEQYF. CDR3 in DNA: TGTGCCAGCAGCTTAACGGACAGGGCCTACGAGCAGTACTTC.

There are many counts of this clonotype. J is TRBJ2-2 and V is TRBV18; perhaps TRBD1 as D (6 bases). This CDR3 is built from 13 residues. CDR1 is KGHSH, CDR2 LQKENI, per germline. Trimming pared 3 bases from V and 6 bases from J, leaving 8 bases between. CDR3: CASSPPGAGELFF. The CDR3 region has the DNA TGTGCCAGCTCACCTCCAGGGGCCGGGGAGCTGTTTTTT. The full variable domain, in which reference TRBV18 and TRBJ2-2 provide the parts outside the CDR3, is NAGVMQNPRHLVRRRGQEARLRCSPMKGHSHVYWYRQLPEEGLKFMVYLQKENIIDESGMPKERFSAEFPKEGPSILRIQQVVRGDSAAYFCASSPPGAGELFFGEGSRLTVL.

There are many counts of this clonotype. In DNA form, the CDR3 reads TGTGCCAGCAAGAGTGGACAGCTGAACACTGAAGCTTTCTTT. This sequence encodes CASKSGQLNTEAFF. The chain links TRBV7-8 to TRBJ1-1, with a tentative D call TRBD1 (6 bases). With 7 bases removed from V and 0 bases from J, the gap between germline ends came to 12 bases. The CDR3 covers 14 residues. Germline lookup yields CDR1 SGHVS and CDR2 FQNEAQ.

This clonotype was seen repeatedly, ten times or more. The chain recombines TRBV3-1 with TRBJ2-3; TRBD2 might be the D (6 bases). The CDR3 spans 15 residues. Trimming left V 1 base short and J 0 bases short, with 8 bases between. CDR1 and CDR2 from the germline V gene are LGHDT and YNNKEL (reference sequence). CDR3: CASSQGAGSTDTQYF. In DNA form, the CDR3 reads TGTGCCAGCAGCCAAGGAGCGGGCAGCACAGATACGCAGTATTTT.

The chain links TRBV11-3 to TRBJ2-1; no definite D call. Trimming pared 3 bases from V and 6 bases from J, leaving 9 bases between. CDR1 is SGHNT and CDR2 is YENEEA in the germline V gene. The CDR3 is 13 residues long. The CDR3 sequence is CASSFGSVNEQFF. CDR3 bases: TGTGCCAGCAGCTTTGGGTCAGTCAATGAGCAGTTCTTC.

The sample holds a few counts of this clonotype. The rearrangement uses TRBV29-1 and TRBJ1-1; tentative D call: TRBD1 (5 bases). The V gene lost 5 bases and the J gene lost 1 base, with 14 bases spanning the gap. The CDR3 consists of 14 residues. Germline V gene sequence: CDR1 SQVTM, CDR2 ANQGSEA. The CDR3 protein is CSVFLRGGNTEAFF. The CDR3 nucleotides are TGCAGCGTTTTCCTTCGGGGCGGGAACACTGAAGCTTTCTTT.

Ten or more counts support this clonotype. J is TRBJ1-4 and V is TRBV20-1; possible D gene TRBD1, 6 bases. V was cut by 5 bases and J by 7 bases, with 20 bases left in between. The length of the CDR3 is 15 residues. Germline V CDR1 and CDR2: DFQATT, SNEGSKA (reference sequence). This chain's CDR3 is CSAWDNSGIGEKLFF. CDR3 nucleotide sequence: TGCAGTGCTTGGGACAACAGTGGGATCGGTGAAAAACTGTTTTTT.

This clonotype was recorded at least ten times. The CDR3 loop is CASSNGGTDTQYF. CDR3 nucleotides: TGTGCCAGCAGTAACGGTGGCACAGATACGCAGTATTTT. The chain joins TRBV28 to TRBJ2-3, with no clear D. V dropped 5 bases and J dropped 1 base, with 7 bases sitting between them. Germline loops: CDR1 MDHEN, CDR2 SYDVKM. The CDR3 totals 13 residues.

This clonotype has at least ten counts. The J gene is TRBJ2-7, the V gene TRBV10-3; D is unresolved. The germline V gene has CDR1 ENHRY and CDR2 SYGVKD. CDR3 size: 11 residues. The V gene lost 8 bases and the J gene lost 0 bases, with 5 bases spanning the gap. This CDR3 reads CAIGVSYEQYF. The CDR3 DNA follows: TGTGCCATCGGGGTCTCCTACGAGCAGTACTTC.

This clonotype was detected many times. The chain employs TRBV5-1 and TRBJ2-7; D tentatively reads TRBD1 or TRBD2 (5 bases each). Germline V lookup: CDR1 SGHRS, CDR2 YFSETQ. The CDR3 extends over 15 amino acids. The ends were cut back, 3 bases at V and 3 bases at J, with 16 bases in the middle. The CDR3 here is CASSSVSGPYYEQYF. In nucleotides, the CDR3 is TGCGCCAGCAGCTCCGTCTCGGGACCCTACTACGAGCAGTACTTC.

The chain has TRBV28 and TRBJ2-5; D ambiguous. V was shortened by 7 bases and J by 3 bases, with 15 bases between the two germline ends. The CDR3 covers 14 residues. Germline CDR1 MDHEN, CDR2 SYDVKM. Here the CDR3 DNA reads TGTGCCAGCATCCCACCCGGTTGGGAAGAGACCCAGTACTTC. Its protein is CASIPPGWEETQYF.

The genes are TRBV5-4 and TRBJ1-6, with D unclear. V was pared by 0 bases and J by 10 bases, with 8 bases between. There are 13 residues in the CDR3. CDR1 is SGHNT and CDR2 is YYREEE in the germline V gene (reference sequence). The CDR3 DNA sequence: TGTGCCAGCAGCTTGGGCGGAACCTCACCCCTCCACTTT. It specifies CASSLGGTSPLHF.